The rows below give T cell receptor beta chains drawn from one sample of a study of T-cell reconstitution after alpha-beta-depleted transplantation in children. TCRdb re-called the PCR reads through MiXCR, storing one row per CDR3 protein. The sample yields 800,000 to 1,000,000 distinct CDR3 sequences, roughly 29% seen once. Sequencing used PBMCs, mostly from graft donor cells, obtained 360 days after TCRalphabeta/CD19-depleted stem cell transplant. These receptors were taken from a boy under two years old who had a stem cell transplant for SCID, so the T cells may come from the graft donor. CDR3s include the opening cysteine and the closing phenylalanine or tryptophan. The D gene is left open where the match is weak. For some rows the clone size is stated as once, few or many, or as a class when expanded; others skip it.

CDR3aa,CDR3nt,j_gene,abundance,v_gene,d_gene,len
CASSFDPDSYEQYF,TGCGCCAGCAGCTTCGATCCGGACAGCTACGAGCAGTACTTC,TRBJ2-7,few,TRBV5-1,NA,14
CASSFQTVTDTQYF,TGTGCCAGCAGTTTTCAGACGGTCACAGATACGCAGTATTTT,TRBJ2-3,few,TRBV12-3/TRBV12-4,NA,14
CASSSRTSPQETQYF,TGTGCCAGCAGTTCCCGGACTAGCCCCCAAGAGACCCAGTACTTC,TRBJ2-5,NA,TRBV12-3/TRBV12-4,TRBD2,15
CASSLTTGLEAFF,TGTGCCAGCAGCCTAACTACAGGGCTGGAAGCTTTCTTT,TRBJ1-1,few,TRBV6-2/TRBV6-3,NA,13
CASSWGGRQGDSPLHF,TGTGCCAGCAGTTGGGGGGGACGACAGGGGGACTCACCCCTCCACTTT,TRBJ1-6,once,TRBV11-2,TRBD1,16
CASSPRTAPRSEAFF,TGCGCCAGCAGCCCCCGGACAGCCCCTAGGTCTGAAGCTTTCTTT,TRBJ1-1,NA,TRBV4-1,NA,15
CSVAQEAFF,TGCAGCGTTGCCCAAGAAGCTTTCTTT,TRBJ1-1,many,TRBV29-1,NA,9
CASRPTPGDTQYF,TGTGCCAGCAGGCCTACCCCGGGAGATACGCAGTATTTT,TRBJ2-3,NA,TRBV7-3,NA,13
CATSRGGQGKAFF,TGTGCCACCAGCAGAGGGGGACAGGGTAAAGCTTTCTTT,TRBJ1-1,NA,TRBV15,TRBD1,13
CASSFGQGWAYEQYF,TGTGCCAGCAGCTTTGGACAGGGGTGGGCCTACGAGCAGTACTTC,TRBJ2-7,few,TRBV7-8,TRBD1,15
CASSPRQDGDEQYF,TGCGCCAGCAGCCCCCGGCAGGACGGGGACGAGCAGTACTTC,TRBJ2-7,NA,TRBV4-1,NA,14
CASRGQGEAEAFF,TGTGCCAGCAGGGGACAGGGGGAGGCTGAAGCTTTCTTT,TRBJ1-1,NA,TRBV27,TRBD1,13
CASSFLVEGHEQFF,TGCGCCAGCAGCTTTCTAGTAGAGGGTCATGAGCAGTTCTTC,TRBJ2-1,NA,TRBV5-1,NA,14
CASSQTSTGISYEQYF,TGTGCCAGCAGCCAAACCTCGACAGGGATTTCCTACGAGCAGTACTTC,TRBJ2-7,NA,TRBV3-1,TRBD1,16
CASSLSSFHTF,TGTGCCAGCAGCTTGAGCAGTTTCCACACCTTC,TRBJ1-2,NA,TRBV5-6,NA,11
CASTGAYEQYF,TGTGCCAGCACCGGCGCCTACGAGCAGTACTTC,TRBJ2-7,few,TRBV28,NA,11
CASRLSGRGGEETQYF,TGTGCCAGCAGGCTATCCGGGCGAGGCGGGGAAGAGACCCAGTACTTC,TRBJ2-5,NA,TRBV3-1,NA,16
CSAPSQTYNSPLHF,TGCAGTGCCCCGTCACAGACCTATAATTCACCCCTCCACTTT,TRBJ1-6,NA,TRBV20-1,NA,14
CASSLRNYPTNEKLFF,TGTGCCAGCAGCTTAAGGAATTACCCAACTAATGAAAAACTGTTTTTT,TRBJ1-4,NA,TRBV7-2,NA,16
CASSRPLAGGRNSEQFF,TGCGCCAGCAGCCGCCCACTAGCGGGGGGGCGTAATAGTGAGCAGTTCTTC,TRBJ2-1,few,TRBV4-1,TRBD2,17
CSARGGGAWGEQFF,TGCAGTGCTAGAGGAGGGGGGGCCTGGGGTGAGCAGTTCTTC,TRBJ2-1,NA,TRBV20-1,NA,14
CASSVSANSYEQYF,TGCGCCAGCAGCGTCTCAGCTAACTCCTACGAGCAGTACTTC,TRBJ2-7,few,TRBV5-1,NA,14
CSARIRGSPLHF,TGCAGTGCCAGGATCCGGGGTTCACCCCTCCACTTT,TRBJ1-6,NA,TRBV20-1,NA,12
CASRLVSLSSYNEQFF,TGTGCCAGCAGATTAGTTAGCCTCTCTTCCTACAATGAGCAGTTCTTC,TRBJ2-1,NA,TRBV12-3/TRBV12-4,NA,16
CATSRGRVRQPQHF,TGTGCCACCAGCAGAGGTAGGGTACGTCAGCCCCAGCATTTT,TRBJ1-5,few,TRBV15,NA,14
CASEGGIRMNTEAFF,TGTGCCAGCGAGGGAGGGATAAGGATGAACACTGAAGCTTTCTTT,TRBJ1-1,NA,TRBV28,NA,15
CASSYSLASNEQFF,TGTGCCAGCAGTTACTCGCTAGCCTCCAATGAGCAGTTCTTC,TRBJ2-1,few,TRBV6-5,NA,14
CSVEDTPTSSSTEQYF,TGCAGCGTTGAAGATACCCCGACTAGTTCGTCTACCGAGCAGTACTTC,TRBJ2-7,many,TRBV29-1,NA,16
CASSLPTTGGETDTQYF,TGTGCCAGCAGTTTACCCACGACAGGGGGCGAGACAGATACGCAGTATTTT,TRBJ2-3,few,TRBV27,TRBD1,17
CASSTQDRPNTEAFF,TGTGCCAGCAGTACCCAAGACAGGCCGAACACTGAAGCTTTCTTT,TRBJ1-1,NA,TRBV12-3/TRBV12-4,NA,15
CASQSFPPTGKTQYF,TGTGCCAGCCAAAGTTTTCCCCCCACTGGAAAGACCCAGTACTTC,TRBJ2-5,NA,TRBV12-3/TRBV12-4,NA,15
CASRQGPQNTGELFF,TGTGCCAGTAGACAGGGACCCCAGAACACCGGGGAGCTGTTTTTT,TRBJ2-2,NA,TRBV19,NA,15
CASATGTGDYGYTF,TGCGCCAGCGCTACCGGGACAGGCGACTATGGCTACACCTTC,TRBJ1-2,NA,TRBV5-1,TRBD1,14
CATSRVWSGGKDTQYF,TGTGCCACCAGCAGAGTTTGGTCAGGGGGGAAAGATACGCAGTATTTT,TRBJ2-3,once,TRBV15,NA,16
CASSLIAGGPTDTQYF,TGTGCCAGCAGCTTAATAGCGGGGGGGCCTACAGATACGCAGTATTTT,TRBJ2-3,few,TRBV7-3,TRBD2,16
CSVDVQRDTQYF,TGCAGCGTTGATGTCCAAAGAGATACGCAGTATTTT,TRBJ2-3,few,TRBV29-1,NA,12
CASSAGHTATKEAFF,TGTGCCAGCAGCGCCGGACACACGGCGACCAAGGAAGCTTTCTTT,TRBJ1-1,NA,TRBV9,NA,15
CASRAGFHEQYF,TGTGCCAGCAGGGCGGGGTTCCACGAGCAGTACTTC,TRBJ2-7,NA,TRBV12-3/TRBV12-4,NA,12
CASPRLAGDTQYF,TGTGCCAGCCCCAGACTAGCGGGAGATACGCAGTATTTT,TRBJ2-3,NA,TRBV5-6,TRBD2,13
CASRQPGQGTDTQYF,TGCGCCAGCAGGCAGCCGGGACAAGGCACAGATACGCAGTATTTT,TRBJ2-3,NA,TRBV5-1,NA,15
CASSVGLTAGVNNEQFF,TGTGCCAGCAGCGTGGGACTTACGGCGGGGGTCAACAATGAGCAGTTCTTC,TRBJ2-1,NA,TRBV9,TRBD2,17
CSVSQGGADTQYF,TGCAGCGTTAGTCAGGGAGGTGCGGATACGCAGTATTTT,TRBJ2-3,few,TRBV29-1,NA,13
CASSIGREGLPQHF,TGTGCCAGTAGTATCGGCAGGGAGGGCCTGCCCCAGCATTTT,TRBJ1-5,NA,TRBV19,NA,14
CSASRKVGQYQETQYF,TGCAGTGCTAGCCGTAAAGTTGGACAGTACCAAGAGACCCAGTACTTC,TRBJ2-5,NA,TRBV20-1,NA,16
CASSLYPLEPQHF,TGCGCCAGCAGCTTGTATCCTTTGGAGCCCCAGCATTTT,TRBJ1-5,NA,TRBV5-1,NA,13
CASSPGQGVYGELFF,TGCGCCAGCAGCCCTGGACAGGGTGTATACGGGGAGCTGTTTTTT,TRBJ2-2,NA,TRBV5-1,TRBD1,15
CASSVGGDGTYEQYF,TGTGCCAGCAGCGTAGGGGGCGATGGGACTTACGAGCAGTACTTC,TRBJ2-7,NA,TRBV9,NA,15
CASTRGYLATEAFF,TGTGCCAGCACGAGAGGGTATCTGGCCACTGAAGCTTTCTTT,TRBJ1-1,few,TRBV2,NA,14
CASSLARGPPYEQYF,TGTGCCAGCAGTTTAGCGCGGGGGCCCCCCTACGAGCAGTACTTC,TRBJ2-7,few,TRBV12-3/TRBV12-4,NA,15
CSVFGTGANTEAFF,TGCAGCGTCTTTGGTACAGGGGCGAACACTGAAGCTTTCTTT,TRBJ1-1,NA,TRBV29-1,TRBD1,14
CASSQERAGYSSGNTIYF,TGTGCCAGCAGCCAAGAAAGAGCAGGGTACAGCTCTGGAAACACCATATATTTT,TRBJ1-3,NA,TRBV3-1,NA,18